These 15 T cell receptor beta chains share one sample of origin, sequenced in a study of Ad26.COV2.S vaccination and SARS-CoV-2 variants. The sample's treatment: about 20 received Ad26.COV2.S at low or high dose, single or two shots; roughly five received placebo; per-sample allocation not given. Vaccine and placebo recipients were sampled on day 63 after the first injection. Clones were sequenced by immunoSEQ multiplex PCR, and TCRdb holds only the in-frame ones, with some missing. The sample comprises about 350,000 clones, roughly 81% of which are singletons, and approximately 3.5% rests with the top ten. Sequenced here: peripheral blood, sampled in a trial of Ad26.COV2.S vaccine versus placebo. The receptors were sampled from a person aged 18 to 65 who received the Ad26.COV2.S COVID-19 vaccine or a placebo.

As to this clone: Different DNA sequences within this sample yield the same CDR3. This sequence joins TRBV14 and TRBJ2-7; no clear D gene. CDR1 SGHDN and CDR2 FVKESK come from the germline V gene. CDR3 length: 13 residues. V was clipped by 0 bases and J by 4 bases, with 7 bases between them. CDR3: CASSQDWGYEQYF. In DNA, the CDR3 is TGTGCCAGCAGCCAAGACTGGGGTTACGAGCAGTACTTC.

The CDR3 spells CASSFLAGTYEQYF. DNA for the CDR3: TGTGCCAGCAGTTTTTTGGCGGGGACCTACGAGCAGTACTTC. The chain is built from TRBV27 and TRBJ2-7; D perhaps matches TRBD2 (6 bases). Per the germline V gene, CDR1 is MNHEY and CDR2 is SMNVEV (reference sequence). Trimming cost V 3 bases and J 2 bases, with 11 bases left between them. The CDR3 is 14 amino acids.

The V call is TRBV28, the J call TRBJ2-7, with D unresolved. CDR3 length: 14 residues. Trimming left V 4 bases short and J 0 bases short, with 10 bases between. CDR1 is MDHEN, CDR2 SYDVKM, per germline. CDR3 bases: TGTGCCAGCAGTTCAGGACCTACCTCCTACGAGCAGTACTTC. It specifies CASSSGPTSYEQYF.

The chain couples TRBV21-1 to TRBJ2-5; TRBD1, the D gene given by the table, was not confirmed from the DNA. TRBV21-1 is assigned pseudogene status. CDR3 length: 18 residues. CDR3 in amino acids: CASSNPVRDRGRVETQYF. The CDR3 coding sequence is TGTGCCAGCAGCAACCCAGTTAGGGACAGGGGGAGGGTTGAGACCCAGTACTTC.

This chain links TRBV9 with TRBJ2-1, with 8 bases fitting TRBD2. Germline lookup yields CDR1 SGDLS and CDR2 YYNGEE. V lost 3 bases and J lost 3; bases outside the gene matches: 2. CDR3 length: 14 residues. CDR3 nucleotide sequence: TGTGCCAGCAGCGAGAGCGGGAGCTACAATGAGCAGTTCTTC. Translation: CASSESGSYNEQFF.

This chain joins TRBV5-6 and TRBJ1-2, with D possibly being TRBD1 (5 bases). The V end was cut by 1 base, the J end by 4 bases, with 14 bases between. Per germline, CDR1 SGHDT and CDR2 YYEEEE. This CDR3 region has 15 residues. CDR3 loop: CASSLTGRLPYGYTF. CDR3 DNA: TGTGCCAGCAGCTTGACGGGGCGCCTACCCTATGGCTACACCTTC.

V gene TRBV2 combines with J gene TRBJ1-4; TRBD1 is a possible D gene (6 bases). Germline CDR1 SNHLY, CDR2 FYNNEI. With 7 bases removed from V and 0 bases from J, the gap between germline ends came to 15 bases. The CDR3 has 16 residues. In DNA, the CDR3 is TGTGCCAGCACCCCGGACAGATACGCAACTAATGAAAAACTGTTTTTT. This encodes CASTPDRYATNEKLFF.

This clone was observed a handful of times. The chain uses TRBV28 and TRBJ1-3, with D perhaps matching TRBD1 (5 bases). Trimming pared 7 bases from V and 4 bases from J, leaving 8 bases between. This CDR3 comprises 12 residues. Germline CDR1 reads MDHEN; CDR2 reads SYDVKM. The CDR3 sequence: CASTEGGNTIYF. CDR3 in DNA: TGTGCCAGCACCGAGGGGGGAAACACCATATATTTT.

The gene calls are TRBV12-5 and TRBJ1-2, with 8 bases matching TRBD1. The CDR3 runs 15 residues. J gave up 4 bases and V 0 bases, and 4 bases lay outside the gene matches. CDR1 is LGHNT and CDR2 is FRNRAP in the germline V gene. CDR3 loop: CASGLVRTGTYGYTF. CDR3 coding DNA: TGTGCTAGTGGTTTGGTGAGGACAGGGACCTATGGCTACACCTTC. The complete variable domain, with remaining parts taken from reference TRBV12-5 and TRBJ1-2, reads DARVTQTPRHKVTEMGQEVTMRCQPILGHNTVFWYRQTMMQGLELLAYFRNRAPLDDSGMPKDRFSAEMPDATLATLKIQPSEPRDSAVYFCASGLVRTGTYGYTFGSGTRLTVV.

This sequence joins TRBV27 and TRBJ2-7, with D uncertain. Germline CDR1 is MNHEY and CDR2 is SMNVEV (reference sequence). This CDR3 region has 11 residues. Trimming removed 7 bases from V and 7 bases from J, with 11 bases in between. CDR3 DNA sequence: TGTGCCAGCAAGTCTACTCTAGAGCAGTACTTC. Translation: CASKSTLEQYF.

The V call is TRBV27, the J call TRBJ1-2; 7 bases agree with TRBD1. The V segment lost 2 bases and the J segment 6 bases; nucleotides outside the gene matches: 6. The CDR3 sequence is 14 residues long. Germline assignment: CDR1 MNHEY and CDR2 SMNVEV (reference sequence). The CDR3 is CASSLRGGANGYTF. In nucleotides, the CDR3 is TGTGCCAGCAGTTTACGAGGGGGCGCGAATGGCTACACCTTC.

The J gene is TRBJ2-3, the V gene TRBV27; tentative D call: TRBD2 (5 bases). V dropped 0 bases and J dropped 5 bases, with 21 bases sitting between them. Germline V gives CDR1 MNHEY, CDR2 SMNVEV (reference sequence). CDR3 length: 18 residues. CDR3 region: CASSLSTLSAPNGDTQYF. The CDR3, as DNA: TGTGCCAGCAGTTTATCGACCCTTAGCGCACCGAACGGAGATACGCAGTATTTT.

This clone was seen a single time. The chain carries TRBV30 and TRBJ2-3; tentative D call: TRBD2 (6 bases). There are 15 residues in the CDR3. Trimming shortened V by 0 bases and J by 5 bases, and 15 bases separated the two germline ends. Germline V gene data show CDR1 as GTSNPN and CDR2 as SVGIG (reference sequence). In DNA, the CDR3 is TGTGCCTGGAGTGTACCTGGTCGGGGGAAAGATACGCAGTATTTT. Its protein product is CAWSVPGRGKDTQYF.

This clone was found a few times. The V gene is TRBV2, the J gene TRBJ1-6, with 10 bases matching TRBD1. V lost 6 bases to trimming and J lost 7 bases; unmatched junction nucleotides: 9. Germline CDR1 is SNHLY and CDR2 is FYNNEI. CDR3 length: 16 amino acids. The CDR3 DNA reads as TGTGCCAGCAGCGTGCGCCGACAGGGGGCGAATTCACCCCTCCACTTT. Translated, it gives CASSVRRQGANSPLHF. Combining the CDR3 with reference TRBV2 and TRBJ1-6 gives the whole variable domain EPEVTQTPSHQVTQMGQEVILRCVPISNHLYFYWYRQILGQKVEFLVSFYNNEISEKSEIFDDQFSVERPDGSNFTLKIRSTKLEDSAMYFCASSVRRQGANSPLHFGNGTRLTVT.

This chain joins TRBV10-2 and TRBJ1-1; no firm D call. Germline CDR1 WSHSY, CDR2 SAAADI. Trimming removed 2 bases at V and 4 bases at J, with 8 bases between. The CDR3 consists of 13 residues. For the CDR3, the DNA is TGCGCCAGCAGTGAGATAATTGGCACTGAAGCTTTCTTT. Translation: CASSEIIGTEAFF.